Listed below are T cell receptor beta chains from one sample, sequenced in a study of blood T cell repertoires in COVID-19. TCRdb's copy holds only in-frame clones and misses some; the assay was immunoSEQ multiplex PCR. The data hold some 120,000 clones, with around 80% observed a single time. Sequencing was performed on peripheral blood. The source is a man aged 65 to 85 with acute or convalescent COVID-19. Both conserved end residues are part of each CDR3. A D gene is named only where the DNA matches it firmly. The listing skips clone size in some rows; elsewhere it reads once, few, many or a size class.

TRBV5-1,.,TRBJ1-5,.,CASSLNQGQPQHF,TGCGCCAGCAGCTTAAACCAGGGTCAGCCCCAGCATTTT
TRBV19,.,TRBJ1-1,.,CASSIGREPEAFF,TGTGCCAGTAGTATAGGCAGGGAACCTGAAGCTTTCTTT
TRBV11-3,once,TRBJ2-7,TRBD1,CASSLRTGGHEQYF,TGTGCCAGCAGCTTGCGGACAGGAGGCCACGAGCAGTACTTC
TRBV19,.,TRBJ1-2,.,CASTDSANYGYTF,TGTGCCAGTACAGACAGCGCCAACTATGGCTACACCTTC
TRBV28,.,TRBJ1-1,.,CASSSASGYAGEEAFF,TGTGCCAGCAGTTCAGCCTCCGGATACGCGGGGGAGGAAGCTTTCTTT
TRBV9,.,TRBJ1-2,TRBD1,CASTPTLQGDYGYTF,TGTGCCAGCACCCCAACCCTACAGGGGGACTATGGCTACACCTTC
TRBV6-2/TRBV6-3,.,TRBJ1-5,TRBD1,CASSYLAGTGAGNQPQHF,TGTGCCAGCAGTTACCTTGCCGGGACAGGGGCGGGTAATCAGCCCCAGCATTTT
TRBV6-5,once,TRBJ2-7,.,CASTSPYRDEQYF,TGTGCCAGCACTTCGCCCTACAGGGACGAGCAGTACTTC
TRBV19,few,TRBJ2-7,.,CASSWRPRDEQYF,TGTGCCAGTAGTTGGCGGCCGAGGGACGAGCAGTACTTC
TRBV20-1,.,TRBJ2-5,.,CSASPRFGTQYF,TGCAGTGCTAGTCCCCGGTTCGGGACCCAGTACTTC
TRBV7-9,few,TRBJ1-4,TRBD1,CASSLQGQSEKLFF,TGTGCCAGCAGCCTACAGGGGCAGAGTGAAAAACTGTTTTTT
TRBV27,.,TRBJ2-2,TRBD2,CASSLSGGRDTGELFF,TGTGCCAGCAGTCTTAGCGGGGGGAGGGACACCGGGGAGCTGTTTTTT
TRBV6-5,.,TRBJ1-1,.,CASSYGPDTEAFF,TGTGCCAGCAGTTACGGCCCCGACACTGAAGCTTTCTTT
TRBV5-4,.,TRBJ2-5,.,CASSYRRFGETQYF,TGTGCCAGCAGCTACCGTAGATTCGGGGAGACCCAGTACTTC
TRBV5-1,.,TRBJ2-2,TRBD1,CASSLDRGSTGELFF,TGCGCCAGCAGCTTGGACAGGGGAAGCACCGGGGAGCTGTTTTTT
TRBV15,once,TRBJ1-1,.,CATSRREQGTEAFF,TGTGCCACCAGCAGGAGGGAACAGGGCACTGAAGCTTTCTTT
TRBV28,.,TRBJ1-1,.,CASSTQAKGYTEAFF,TGTGCCAGCAGCACACAGGCGAAAGGGTACACTGAAGCTTTCTTT
TRBV27,.,TRBJ2-1,TRBD2,CASHGGLAGYKQFF,TGTGCCAGCCACGGGGGACTAGCGGGGTATAAGCAGTTCTTC
TRBV5-1,few,TRBJ1-4,.,CASSLGGATNEKLFF,TGCGCCAGCAGCTTGGGCGGTGCAACTAATGAAAAACTGTTTTTT
TRBV6-5,.,TRBJ1-1,.,CASRVERYTEAFF,TGTGCCAGCAGGGTCGAGCGGTACACTGAAGCTTTCTTT
TRBV15,.,TRBJ1-2,.,CATSRDSIGGYTF,TGTGCCACCAGCAGAGACAGTATCGGGGGCTACACCTTC
TRBV6-5,.,TRBJ2-7,TRBD1,CASTVDTGESYEQYF,TGTGCCAGCACCGTAGACACAGGGGAAAGCTACGAGCAGTACTTC
TRBV24-1,.,TRBJ2-1,TRBD1,CATSEYRGDEQFF,TGTGCCACCAGTGAATACAGGGGGGATGAGCAGTTCTTC
TRBV7-2,few,TRBJ2-7,TRBD2,CASSLFSGSEQYF,TGTGCCAGCAGCTTATTCAGCGGGAGTGAGCAGTACTTC
TRBV5-1,.,TRBJ2-5,.,CASSLDLAGETQYF,TGCGCCAGCAGCTTGGATCTAGCCGGAGAGACCCAGTACTTC
TRBV7-8,once,TRBJ1-1,.,CASSFTGGGLGEAFF,TGTGCCAGCAGCTTCACCGGGGGGGGATTAGGTGAAGCTTTCTTT
TRBV5-1,.,TRBJ1-2,.,CASSLVGGNYGYTF,TGCGCCAGCAGCTTGGTGGGGGGTAACTATGGCTACACCTTC
TRBV28,.,TRBJ2-5,TRBD1,CASSLPQGVETQYF,TGTGCCAGCAGTTTACCTCAGGGGGTCGAGACCCAGTACTTC